This T cell receptor (beta chain) was found in a study of blood T cell repertoires in COVID-19. About the research overall: Samples of COVID-19 (acute and convalescent) were obtained from the United States, Italy and Spain.

Authors' data handling: Reference gene primers were amplified, and this amplification served to estimate nucleated cell counts. Sequencing was performed with immunoSEQ multiplex PCR; in TCRdb, only in-frame clones are kept and a portion is missing. V and J calls and clone size follow that table, whereas D and trimming were derived from the DNA. The table lists about 310,000 clones, roughly 84% of them singletons. CDR3 length: 15 residues. CDR1 and CDR2 (germline): LGHNA, YNFKEQ. V lost 4 bases, J lost 2 bases, and 13 bases lay in between. The J gene is TRBJ2-3, the V gene TRBV4-2; D uncertain. Sequenced input: peripheral blood. This receptor was identified in a man over 45 with active or convalescent COVID-19. The CDR3 DNA follows: TGTGCCAGCAGCCTGATTCTCACAAACACAGATACGCAGTATTTT. Protein product: CASSLILTNTDTQYF.